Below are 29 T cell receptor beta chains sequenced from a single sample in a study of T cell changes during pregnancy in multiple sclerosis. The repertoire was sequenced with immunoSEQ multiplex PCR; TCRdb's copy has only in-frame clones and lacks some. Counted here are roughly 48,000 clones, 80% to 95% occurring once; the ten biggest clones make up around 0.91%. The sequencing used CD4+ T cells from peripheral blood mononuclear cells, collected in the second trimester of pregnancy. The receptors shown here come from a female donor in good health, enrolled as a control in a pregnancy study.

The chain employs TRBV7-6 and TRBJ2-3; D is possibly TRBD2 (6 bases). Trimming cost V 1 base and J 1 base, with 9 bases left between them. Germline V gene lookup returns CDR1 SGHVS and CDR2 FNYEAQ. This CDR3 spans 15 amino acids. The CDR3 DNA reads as TGTGCCAGCAGCTTAGTAGCTAGCGGCACAGATACGCAGTATTTT. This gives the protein CASSLVASGTDTQYF.

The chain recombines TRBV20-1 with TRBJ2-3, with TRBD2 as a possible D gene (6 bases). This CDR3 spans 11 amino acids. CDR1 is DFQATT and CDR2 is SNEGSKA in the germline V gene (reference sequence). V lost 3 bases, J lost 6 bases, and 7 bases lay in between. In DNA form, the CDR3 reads TGCAGTGCTAGGGAGGGGGATACGCAGTATTTT. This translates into CSAREGDTQYF.

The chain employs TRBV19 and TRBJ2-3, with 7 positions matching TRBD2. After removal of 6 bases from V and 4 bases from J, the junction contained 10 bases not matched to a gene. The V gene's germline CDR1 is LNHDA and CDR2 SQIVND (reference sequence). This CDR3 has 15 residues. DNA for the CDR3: TGTGCCAGTAGCAAGACTAGCCACCCAGCAGATACGCAGTATTTT. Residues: CASSKTSHPADTQYF.

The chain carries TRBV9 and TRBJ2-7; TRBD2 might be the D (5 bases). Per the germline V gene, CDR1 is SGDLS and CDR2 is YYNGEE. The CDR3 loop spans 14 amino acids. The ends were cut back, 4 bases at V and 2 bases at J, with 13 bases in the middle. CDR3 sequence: CASSPGSEAYEQYF. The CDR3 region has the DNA TGTGCCAGCAGCCCTGGTAGCGAGGCCTACGAGCAGTACTTC.

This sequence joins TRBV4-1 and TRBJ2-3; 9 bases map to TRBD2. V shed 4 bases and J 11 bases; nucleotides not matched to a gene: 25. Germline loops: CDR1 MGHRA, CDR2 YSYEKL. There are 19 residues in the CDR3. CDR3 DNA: TGCGCCAGCAGCCTGACTCAATCCTCGAGGAGCGGGGGGTACCCAGGGCAGTATTTT. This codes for CASSLTQSSRSGGYPGQYF.

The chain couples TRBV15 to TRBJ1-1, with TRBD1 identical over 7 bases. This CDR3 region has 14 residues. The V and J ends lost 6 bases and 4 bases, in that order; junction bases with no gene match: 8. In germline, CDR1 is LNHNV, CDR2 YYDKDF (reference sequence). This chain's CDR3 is CATRIGAGGTEAFF. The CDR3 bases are TGTGCCACCAGAATCGGGGCAGGGGGCACTGAAGCTTTCTTT.

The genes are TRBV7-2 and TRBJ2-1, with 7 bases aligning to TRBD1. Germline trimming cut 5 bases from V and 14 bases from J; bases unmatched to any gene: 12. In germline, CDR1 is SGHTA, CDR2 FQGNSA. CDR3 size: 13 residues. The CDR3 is CASSRRAGQGEFF. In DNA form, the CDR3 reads TGTGCCAGCAGCCGCAGAGCCGGGCAGGGGGAGTTCTTC.

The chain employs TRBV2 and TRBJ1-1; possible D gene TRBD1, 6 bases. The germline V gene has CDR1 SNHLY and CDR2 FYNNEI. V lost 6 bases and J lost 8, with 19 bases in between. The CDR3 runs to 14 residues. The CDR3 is CASRTRGQFGEAFF. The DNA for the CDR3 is TGTGCCAGCAGGACACGCGGACAGTTTGGGGAAGCTTTCTTT. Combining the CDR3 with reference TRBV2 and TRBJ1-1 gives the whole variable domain EPEVTQTPSHQVTQMGQEVILRCVPISNHLYFYWYRQILGQKVEFLVSFYNNEISEKSEIFDDQFSVERPDGSNFTLKIRSTKLEDSAMYFCASRTRGQFGEAFFGQGTRLTVV.

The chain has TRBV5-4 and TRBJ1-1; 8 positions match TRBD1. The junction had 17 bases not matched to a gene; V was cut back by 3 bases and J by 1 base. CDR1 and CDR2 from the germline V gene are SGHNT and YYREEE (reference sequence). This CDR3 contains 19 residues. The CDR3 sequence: CASSSPSQDREDRNTEAFF. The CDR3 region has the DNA TGTGCCAGCAGCTCTCCTTCACAGGACAGGGAGGACAGGAACACTGAAGCTTTCTTT.

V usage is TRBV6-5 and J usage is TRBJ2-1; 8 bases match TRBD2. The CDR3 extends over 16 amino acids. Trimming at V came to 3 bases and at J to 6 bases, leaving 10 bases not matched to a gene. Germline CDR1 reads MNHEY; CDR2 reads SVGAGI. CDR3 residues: CASSYDGRAIRNEQFF. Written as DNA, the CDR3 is TGTGCCAGCAGTTATGACGGGAGGGCCATTCGCAATGAGCAGTTCTTC.

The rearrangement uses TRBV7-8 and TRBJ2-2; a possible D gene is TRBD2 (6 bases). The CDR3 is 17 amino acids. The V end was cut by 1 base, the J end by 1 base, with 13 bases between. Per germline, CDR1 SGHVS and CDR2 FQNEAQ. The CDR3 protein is CASSLVSMRENTGELFF. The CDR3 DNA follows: TGTGCCAGCAGCTTAGTTAGTATGCGGGAGAACACCGGGGAGCTGTTTTTT.

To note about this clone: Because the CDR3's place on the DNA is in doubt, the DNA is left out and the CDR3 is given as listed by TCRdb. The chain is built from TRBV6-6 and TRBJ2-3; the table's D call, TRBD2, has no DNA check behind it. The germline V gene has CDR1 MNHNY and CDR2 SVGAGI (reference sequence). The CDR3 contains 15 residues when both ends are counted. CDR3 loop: CASRPPEREIFWQYF.

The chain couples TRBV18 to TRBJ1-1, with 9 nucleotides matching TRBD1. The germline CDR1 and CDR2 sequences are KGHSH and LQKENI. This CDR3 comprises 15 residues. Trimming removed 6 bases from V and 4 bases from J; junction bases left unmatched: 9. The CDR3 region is CASSPLRDRATEAFF. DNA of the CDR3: TGTGCCAGCTCTCCATTACGGGACAGGGCCACTGAAGCTTTCTTT.

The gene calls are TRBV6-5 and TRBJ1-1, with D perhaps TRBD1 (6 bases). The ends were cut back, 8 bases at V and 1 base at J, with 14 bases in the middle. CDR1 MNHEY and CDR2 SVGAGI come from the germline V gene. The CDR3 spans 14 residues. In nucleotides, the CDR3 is TGTGCCAGCCGCCCGAACAGGGAGAACACTGAAGCTTTCTTT. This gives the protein CASRPNRENTEAFF.

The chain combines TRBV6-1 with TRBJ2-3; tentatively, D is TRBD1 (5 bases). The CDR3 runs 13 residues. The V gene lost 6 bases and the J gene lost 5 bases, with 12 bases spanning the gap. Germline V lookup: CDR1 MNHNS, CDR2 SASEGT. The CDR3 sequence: CASRGALGDTQYF. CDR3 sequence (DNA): TGTGCCAGCAGAGGGGCCTTGGGAGATACGCAGTATTTT.

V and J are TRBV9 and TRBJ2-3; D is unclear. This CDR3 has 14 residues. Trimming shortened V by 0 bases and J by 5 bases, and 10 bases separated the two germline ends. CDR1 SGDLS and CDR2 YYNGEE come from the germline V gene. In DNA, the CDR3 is TGTGCCAGCAGCGTAGCTCCGAACGGAGATACGCAGTATTTT. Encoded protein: CASSVAPNGDTQYF. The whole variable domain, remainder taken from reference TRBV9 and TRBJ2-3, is DSGVTQTPKHLITATGQRVTLRCSPRSGDLSVYWYQQSLDQGLQFLIQYYNGEERAKGNILERFSAQQFPDLHSELNLSSLELGDSALYFCASSVAPNGDTQYFGPGTRLTVL.

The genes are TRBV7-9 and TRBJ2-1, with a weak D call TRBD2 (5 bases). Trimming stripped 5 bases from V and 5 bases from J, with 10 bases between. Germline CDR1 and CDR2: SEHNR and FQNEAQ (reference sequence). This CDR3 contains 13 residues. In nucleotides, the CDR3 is TGTGCCAGCAGCGGACTCGGGAACAATGAGCAGTTCTTC. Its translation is CASSGLGNNEQFF. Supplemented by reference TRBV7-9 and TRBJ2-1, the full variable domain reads DTGVSQNPRHKITKRGQNVTFRCDPISEHNRLYWYRQTLGQGPEFLTYFQNEAQLEKSRLLSDRFSAERPKGSFSTLEIQRTEQGDSAMYLCASSGLGNNEQFFGPGTRLTVL.

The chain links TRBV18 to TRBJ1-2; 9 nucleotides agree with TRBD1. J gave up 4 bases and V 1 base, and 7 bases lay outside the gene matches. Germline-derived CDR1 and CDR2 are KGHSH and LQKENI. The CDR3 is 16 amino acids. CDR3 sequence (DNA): TGTGCCAGCTCACCACGGGACAGGGCTATCCGCTATGGCTACACCTTC. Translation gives CASSPRDRAIRYGYTF.

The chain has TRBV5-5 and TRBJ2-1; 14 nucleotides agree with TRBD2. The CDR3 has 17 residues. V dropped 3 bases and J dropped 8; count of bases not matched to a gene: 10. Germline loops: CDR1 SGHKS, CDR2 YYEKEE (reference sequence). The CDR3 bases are TGTGCCAGCAGCTACACGACTAGCGGGAGGGCCTTGGATGAGCAGTTCTTC. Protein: CASSYTTSGRALDEQFF.

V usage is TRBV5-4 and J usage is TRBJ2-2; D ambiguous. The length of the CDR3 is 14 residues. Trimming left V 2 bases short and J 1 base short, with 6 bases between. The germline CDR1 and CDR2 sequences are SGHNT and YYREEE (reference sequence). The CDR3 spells CASSFGRNTGELFF. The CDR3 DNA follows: TGTGCCAGCAGCTTTGGTAGGAACACCGGGGAGCTGTTTTTT.

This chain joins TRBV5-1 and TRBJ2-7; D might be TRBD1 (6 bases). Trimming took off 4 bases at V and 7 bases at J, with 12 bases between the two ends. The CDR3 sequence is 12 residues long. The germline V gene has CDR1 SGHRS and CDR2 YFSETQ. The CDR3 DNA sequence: TGCGCCAGCAGCCTACAGGGTCTTGAGCAGTACTTC. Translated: CASSLQGLEQYF.

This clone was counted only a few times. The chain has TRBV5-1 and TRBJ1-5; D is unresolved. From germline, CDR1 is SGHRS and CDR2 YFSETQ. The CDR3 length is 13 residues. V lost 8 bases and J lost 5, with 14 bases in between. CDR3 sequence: CASHRESYQPQHF. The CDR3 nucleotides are TGCGCCAGTCATCGGGAGAGTTATCAGCCCCAGCATTTT.

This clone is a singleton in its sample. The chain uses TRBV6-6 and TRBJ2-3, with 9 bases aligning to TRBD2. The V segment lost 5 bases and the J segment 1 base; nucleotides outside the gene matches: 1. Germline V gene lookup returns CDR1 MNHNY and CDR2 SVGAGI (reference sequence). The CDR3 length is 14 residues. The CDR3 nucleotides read TGTGCCAGCAGTCGGACTAGCGGCACAGATACGCAGTATTTT. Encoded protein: CASSRTSGTDTQYF.

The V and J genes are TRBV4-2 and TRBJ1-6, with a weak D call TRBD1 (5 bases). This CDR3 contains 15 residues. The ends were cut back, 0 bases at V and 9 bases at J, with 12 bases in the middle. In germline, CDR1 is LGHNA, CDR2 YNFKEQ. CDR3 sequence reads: CASSQDWQGGSPLHF. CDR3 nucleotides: TGTGCCAGCAGCCAAGATTGGCAGGGTGGTTCACCCCTCCACTTT.

CDR3 bases: TGTGCCAGCAGTAGGAGGGAACTCCTTAGCTCCTACAATGAGCAGTTCTTC. It specifies CASSRRELLSSYNEQFF. The rearrangement links TRBV14 to TRBJ2-1; D is possibly TRBD2 (6 bases). CDR1 SGHDN and CDR2 FVKESK come from the germline V gene. Trimming took off 6 bases at V and 0 bases at J, with 18 bases between the two ends. The CDR3 length is 17 residues.

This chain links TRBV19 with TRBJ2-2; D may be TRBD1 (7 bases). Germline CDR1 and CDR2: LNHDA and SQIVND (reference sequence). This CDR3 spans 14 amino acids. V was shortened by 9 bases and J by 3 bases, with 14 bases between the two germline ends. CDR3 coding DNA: TGTGCCAGAATACAGGGGAGGTACACCGGGGAGCTGTTTTTT. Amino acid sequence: CARIQGRYTGELFF.

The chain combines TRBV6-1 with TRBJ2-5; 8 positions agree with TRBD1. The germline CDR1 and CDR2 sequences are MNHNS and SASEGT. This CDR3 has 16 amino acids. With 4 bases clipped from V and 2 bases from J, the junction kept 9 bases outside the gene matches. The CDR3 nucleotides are TGTGCCAGCAGTGGGACAGGGATCCTAATACAAGAGACCCAGTACTTC. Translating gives CASSGTGILIQETQYF.

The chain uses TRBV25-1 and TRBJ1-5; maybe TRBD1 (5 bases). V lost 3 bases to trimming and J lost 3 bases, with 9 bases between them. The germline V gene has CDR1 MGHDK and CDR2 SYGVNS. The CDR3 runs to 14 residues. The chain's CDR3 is CASSERQSNQPQHF. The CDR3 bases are TGTGCCAGCAGTGAGCGACAGTCCAATCAGCCCCAGCATTTT.

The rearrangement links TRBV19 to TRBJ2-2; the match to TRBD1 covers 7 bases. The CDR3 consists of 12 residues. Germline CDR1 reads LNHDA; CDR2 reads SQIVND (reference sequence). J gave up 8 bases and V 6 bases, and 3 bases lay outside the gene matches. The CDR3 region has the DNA TGTGCCAGTAGCCACAGGGGTGGGGAGCTGTTTTTT. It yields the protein CASSHRGGELFF.